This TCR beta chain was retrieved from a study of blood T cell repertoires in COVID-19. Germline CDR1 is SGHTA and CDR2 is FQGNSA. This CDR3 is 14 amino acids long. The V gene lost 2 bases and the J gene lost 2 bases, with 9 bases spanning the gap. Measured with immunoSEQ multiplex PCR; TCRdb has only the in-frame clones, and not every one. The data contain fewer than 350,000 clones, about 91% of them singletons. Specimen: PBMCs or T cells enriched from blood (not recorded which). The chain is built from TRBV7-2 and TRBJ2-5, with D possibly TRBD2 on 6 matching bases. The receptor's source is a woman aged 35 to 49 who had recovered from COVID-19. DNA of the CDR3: TGTGCCAGCAGCTTACTAGCGACTCAAGAGACCCAGTACTTC. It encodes CASSLLATQETQYF.